These 7 T cell receptor beta chains originate from one sample sequenced in a study of blood T cell repertoires in COVID-19. Generated by immunoSEQ multiplex PCR, the TCRdb table keeps only in-frame clones and is missing some. The data show fewer than 350,000 clones, roughly 85% seen once. Sequencing used peripheral blood. The receptor set was obtained from a human donor in a cohort sampled during active COVID-19.

The V gene is TRBV7-9, the J gene TRBJ1-5; possible D gene TRBD1, 6 bases. V lost 3 bases and J lost 3, with 15 bases in between. This CDR3 comprises 16 residues. Per germline, CDR1 SEHNR and CDR2 FQNEAQ (reference sequence). The CDR3 DNA reads TGTGCCAGCAGCTTGGGTATGGGGGCCGCCAATCAGCCCCAGCATTTT. This encodes CASSLGMGAANQPQHF.

A note on this clone: The missing conserved phenylalanine or tryptophan at the end of this CDR3 makes a read error likely. No DNA is shown, since the ends of the CDR3 on it are uncertain; the CDR3 is the one TCRdb lists. The chain couples TRBV20-1 to TRBJ1-1; the D call TRBD1 from the table was never checked on the DNA. Germline values: CDR1 DFQATT, CDR2 SNEGSKA (reference sequence). The CDR3 region is 8 residues in length, termini included. CDR3 in amino acids: CSAGRDRQ.

V and J are TRBV19 and TRBJ2-5; D might be TRBD2 (5 bases). Germline V lookup: CDR1 LNHDA, CDR2 SQIVND (reference sequence). The V and J ends lost 5 bases and 3 bases respectively, with 10 bases between them. The CDR3 runs 13 residues. In DNA form, the CDR3 reads TGTGCCAGTAGTTCGACTATCAAAGAGACCCAGTACTTC. This sequence encodes CASSSTIKETQYF. Looking up the rest from reference TRBV19 and TRBJ2-5 gives the full variable domain: DGGITQSPKYLFRKEGQNVTLSCEQNLNHDAMYWYRQDPGQGLRLIYYSQIVNDFQKGDIAEGYSVSREKKESFPLTVTSAQKNPTAFYLCASSSTIKETQYFGPGTRLLVL.

A few counts support this clone. The V call is TRBV6-5, the J call TRBJ2-1; D perhaps matches TRBD1 (5 bases). This CDR3 is 14 amino acids long. Germline values: CDR1 MNHEY, CDR2 SVGAGI. The V and J ends lost 7 bases and 1 base respectively, with 11 bases between them. This chain's CDR3 is CASKGKGSYNEQFF. CDR3 nucleotide sequence: TGTGCCAGCAAGGGGAAGGGGTCCTACAATGAGCAGTTCTTC.

The chain uses TRBV4-2 and TRBJ2-6; a possible D gene is TRBD2 (6 bases). The CDR3 is 16 amino acids. Per germline, CDR1 LGHNA and CDR2 YNFKEQ. The V end was cut by 5 bases, the J end by 0 bases, with 11 bases between. CDR3 DNA: TGTGCCAGCAGCGTTACTAGCCTCTCTGGGGCCAACGTCCTGACTTTC. Translated: CASSVTSLSGANVLTF.

This chain uses TRBV6-5 with TRBJ1-1; 11 bases fit TRBD1. The CDR3 contains 15 residues. CDR1 and CDR2 from the germline V gene are MNHEY and SVGAGI. V lost 6 bases, J lost 5 bases, and 8 bases stayed unmatched. CDR3 protein: CASRSGQGALTEAFF. The DNA of the CDR3 is TGTGCCAGCAGATCCGGACAGGGGGCTTTGACTGAAGCTTTCTTT.

This chain uses TRBV19 with TRBJ1-6; 10 bases line up with TRBD1. Germline loops: CDR1 LNHDA, CDR2 SQIVND (reference sequence). CDR3 length: 14 residues. V was pared by 8 bases and J by 9 bases, with 7 bases of the junction left unmatched. CDR3 in DNA: TGTGCCAGTTGTTCCGGGACAGGGGTTTCACCCCTCCACTTT. Protein: CASCSGTGVSPLHF. The full variable domain, in which reference TRBV19 and TRBJ1-6 provide the parts outside the CDR3, is DGGITQSPKYLFRKEGQNVTLSCEQNLNHDAMYWYRQDPGQGLRLIYYSQIVNDFQKGDIAEGYSVSREKKESFPLTVTSAQKNPTAFYLCASCSGTGVSPLHFGNGTRLTVT.